One TCR beta chain is described in this entry. The data were produced by immunoSEQ multiplex PCR, yet TCRdb's version contains in-frame clones alone and is incomplete. The table shows around 330,000 clones, with 67% occurring only once. This record belongs to a study of cytotoxic CD8 clonotypes in ibrutinib-treated CLL. The TCR was taken from a human donor with chronic lymphocytic leukemia. Source: PBMCs, taken after 36 months of ibrutinib treatment.

CDR3 DNA sequence: TGTGCCAGCAGCTTAGGGTACCCTCAATCGGAGCAGTTCTTC. Protein product: CASSLGYPQSEQFF. The chain carries TRBV7-6 and TRBJ2-1; D remains unclear. V was shortened by 1 base and J by 10 bases, with 14 bases between the two germline ends. CDR1 SGHVS and CDR2 FNYEAQ come from the germline V gene. The CDR3 has 14 amino acids.